Given below is one TCR beta chain in context. There is no known antigen for this receptor. Per-base qualities were not stored, and no clone one base away is much larger. These data are taken from a study of shared clonotypes between healthy human individuals (dated by TCRdb to the early 2020s). As for the study more broadly: Two women and a few men aged 18 to 49 years were included in the cohort. Blood TCR repertoires of a handful of healthy adults were deeply sequenced to estimate repertoire size and the extent of clonotype sharing between individuals. Per donor, three plates each were used for CD4 naive and CD4 memory, two for CD8 naive, and one for CD8 memory. Libraries were prepared and TCR repertoires were sequenced by different laboratories using diverse techniques, in order to increase sequencing depth and limit assay-specific biases. Leukapheresis yielded between about 0.94 and 8.9 billion PBMCs per donor. Here is what the overall study found, with its caveats: Across a handful of donors, approximately 4.6% of naive CD4, 3% to 4% of naive CD8, under 2.5% of memory CD4, and 0.4% to 0.45% of memory CD8 clonotypes were shared. Pairwise subsampling led to the expectation that sequencing depth would affect the degree of clonotype sharing among donors. Compared with non-shared clonotypes, the clonotypes found in all four sorted-subset donors had higher generation probabilities. Naive subsets generally had larger estimated clonotype richness than memory subsets did. The small number of donors limited the genetic and exposure-history diversity represented. Sampling was restricted to blood, and TCR repertoires in tissue are likely to differ from TCR repertoires in blood. Even with the large sequencing depth, rarefaction of the sorted-subset datasets indicated that sequencing was incomplete.

The V and J ends are trimmed by 0 bases and 2 bases, leaving 20 bases between them. From the cysteine up to the phenylalanine, the CDR3 has a length of 18 residues. Solely the CDR3 DNA is kept, with 54 bases framed from the first base. For CDR1 and CDR2, the germline V gene lists SGHDT and YYEEEE. Using the deep immunoSEQ assay, TCR CDR3 regions were amplified from genomic DNA by multiplex PCR. Genomic DNA extracted from each cell subset was distributed evenly over all wells of several immunoSEQ 96-well plates, and each plate served as one replicate. For sorted subsets, about 220 ng of genomic DNA, equivalent to some 30,000 T cell genomes, went into each replicate PCR. Purified libraries were quantified with a Qubit 3.0 fluorometer, sized on a Bioanalyzer 2100, and re-quantified with the KAPA Library Quantification kit. A separate single-read 150-cycle Illumina NextSeq 550 flow cell was used to sequence each immunoSEQ 96-well plate. The paper's data handling went like this. Because only junctional sequences without quality scores were contained in the immunoSEQ output, filtering matching that applied to full-length reads could not be performed. To assign V/J genes and CDR3, sequences were annotated against IMGT germline references using PyIR, a Python wrapper for IgBLAST v1.9. Reads were filtered out if the reads had weak V/J assignments (E-value above 1e-6), no CDR3, stop codons, out-of-frame junctions, or ambiguous translated residues. A V3J clonotype was defined by an identical inferred V gene, J gene, and CDR3 amino acid sequence. Percentage overlap between repertoires was calculated by dividing the number of shared unique clonotypes by the size of the smaller repertoire. Richness of each repertoire was evaluated using RTK rarefaction, the Chao1 estimator, and Recon v2.1 estimates of unobserved clonotypes. For all TCRbeta clonotypes obtained by the gDNA method from a handful of donors, generation probabilities were computed with OLGA. TCRdb's version of the immuneACCESS table is confined to in-frame rearrangements and falls short of the full clone set. An unresolved V gene accounts for under half of the shortfall where checked; the remainder is of unknown origin. That table gives V, J and clone size, and the DNA gave D and trimming. This sample lists some 360,000 clones; 73% were detected once. The top ten hold 8.5% to 12% of the sample.

Donors were healthy HIV-negative adults with no recently reported acute infections or vaccinations. All donors were Caucasian adults living in Nashville, Tennessee, USA. CD4+ T cells were enriched by magnetic negative selection, after which naive cells were positively selected on CD45RA and the negative fraction was taken as the memory subset. Blood was collected by leukapheresis, and PBMCs were isolated by Ficoll-Histopaque density gradient centrifugation and then cryopreserved in liquid nitrogen vapor phase. Analytical flow cytometry was used to check the purity and quantity of every magnetically sorted T cell population. From each sorted fraction, genomic DNA was isolated and quantified by UV absorbance on a Nanodrop 2000c.

Sample: memory CD4+ T cells sorted from blood. The cell subset or site label, read with the paper, signifies: CD45RA-negative fraction. This clonotype was obtained from a man aged 30 to 45 in good health. The chain is encoded by TRBV5-6 joined to TRBJ1-1, with no confidently assigned D gene. The CDR3 amino acid sequence is: CASSLAYFNWTTNTEAFF. The sequence in DNA is TGTGCCAGCAGCTTGGCCTATTTCAACTGGACCACTAACACTGAAGCTTTCTTT.